Below, one T cell receptor (beta chain) is given with its context. Its specificity is unknown. The data were taken from a study of beta chain features in type 1 diabetes. General study points: VDJ junctions in type 1 diabetes patients carried more deletions and fewer insertions. Healthy donors had naive, central memory and Treg TCRB repertoires that appeared less similar than those seen among patients.

Per germline, CDR1 MGHDK and CDR2 SYGVNS. This CDR3 has 13 amino acids. V was trimmed by 6 bases and J by 4 bases, leaving 10 bases between them. Since all of the isolated RNA was reverse transcribed, expressed TCRB transcripts were what got sequenced. Sequenced by immunoSEQ multiplex PCR; TCRdb stores in-frame clones only, minus some. The data show 900,000 or so clones, with roughly 15% seen just once and roughly 0.025% held by the top ten. The genes are TRBV25-1 and TRBJ2-1; D call uncertain. Sequences were obtained from naive CD4+ T cells from blood. This TCR came from a woman younger than 35 in good health. CDR3 nucleotide sequence: TGTGCCAGCAGGGAAGACGGATACAATGAGCAGTTCTTC. Protein product: CASREDGYNEQFF.